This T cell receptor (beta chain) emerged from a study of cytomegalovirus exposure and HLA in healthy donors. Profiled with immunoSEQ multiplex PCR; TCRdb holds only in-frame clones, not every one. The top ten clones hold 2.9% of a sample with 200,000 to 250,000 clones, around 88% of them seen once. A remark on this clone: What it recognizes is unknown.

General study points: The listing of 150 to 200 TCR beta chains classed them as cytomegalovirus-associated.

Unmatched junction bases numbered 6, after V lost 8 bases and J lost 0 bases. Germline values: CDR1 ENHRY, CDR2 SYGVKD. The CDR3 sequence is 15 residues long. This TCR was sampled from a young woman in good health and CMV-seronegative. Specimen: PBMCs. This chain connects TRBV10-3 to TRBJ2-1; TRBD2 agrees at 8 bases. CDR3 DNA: TGTGCCATCGACGGCGGGAGGAACTCCTACAATGAGCAGTTCTTC. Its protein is CAIDGGRNSYNEQFF.